This T cell receptor (beta chain) appears in the sequencing data of a study of T cell responses to AZD1222 COVID-19 vaccine. Points from the study as a whole: Nearly half of spike-specific TCRs reportedly target unmutated variant regions. Spike-specific TCR breadth and depth both grew after two AZD1222 doses. Spike was spanned by vaccine-associated CD4 TCRs, which were dominant at 160-218 and 743-854.

For this clone: Its target is unknown.

Repertoires were generated with immunoSEQ multiplex PCR, while TCRdb's copy carries only in-frame clones and drops some. This sample has approximately 270,000 clones, with 85% to 95% found just once. Germline V gene data show CDR1 as LNHDA and CDR2 as SQIVND (reference sequence). V lost 5 bases to trimming and J lost 11 bases, with 21 bases between them. This CDR3 region has 14 residues. The material was peripheral blood, obtained 28 days after the second AZD1222 dose. This TCR derives from an adult who received the AZD1222 COVID-19 vaccine. The chain combines TRBV19 with TRBJ1-1, with unresolved D. CDR3 in amino acids: CASSPKSRSLAAFF. The CDR3 nucleotides are TGTGCCAGTAGTCCAAAAAGCCGTTCCCTGGCGGCTTTCTTT.